Listed below are T cell receptor beta chains from one sample, sequenced in a study of CD8 T cells in ankylosing spondylitis. From the 5' RACE reads, TCRdb called clonotypes with MiXCR, one entry per CDR3 protein. The repertoire has roughly 440,000 distinct CDR3 sequences, under 20% of them found once; the top ten carry under 1.2%. Sequencing used blood, either unsorted or a sorted T cell fraction (not recorded which). The receptors originated from a male donor with ankylosing spondylitis. Both conserved end residues are part of each CDR3. The order of the fields is V gene, J gene, clone size, D gene, CDR3 protein, CDR3 DNA. The D gene is left open where the match is weak. Rows may omit the clone size; those that give it use once, few, many or a size class.

v_gene: TRBV5-1
j_gene: TRBJ1-1
abundance: few
d_gene: TRBD1
CDR3aa: CASSVQGQGGTEAFF
CDR3nt: TGCGCCAGCAGCGTCCAAGGACAGGGAGGCACTGAAGCTTTCTTT

v_gene: TRBV15
j_gene: TRBJ1-2
abundance: NA
d_gene: TRBD1
CDR3aa: CATSRETGLGGYTF
CDR3nt: TGTGCCACCAGCAGAGAGACAGGGCTCGGTGGCTACACCTTC

v_gene: TRBV6-1
j_gene: TRBJ2-2
abundance: few
d_gene: TRBD2
CDR3aa: CASSEVIAGPGELFF
CDR3nt: TGTGCCAGCAGTGAAGTAATAGCGGGGCCAGGGGAGCTGTTTTTT

v_gene: TRBV10-2
j_gene: TRBJ2-1
abundance: few
d_gene: TRBD2
CDR3aa: CASSPGLAVLYNEQFF
CDR3nt: TGCGCCAGCAGCCCGGGACTAGCGGTTCTTTACAATGAGCAGTTCTTC

v_gene: TRBV5-1
j_gene: TRBJ1-1
abundance: NA
d_gene: NA
CDR3aa: CASLGGGDNEAFF
CDR3nt: TGCGCCAGCCTTGGGGGGGGAGACAATGAAGCTTTCTTT

v_gene: TRBV7-9
j_gene: TRBJ1-4
abundance: NA
d_gene: TRBD1
CDR3aa: CASSQGDRASEKLFF
CDR3nt: TGTGCCAGCAGCCAGGGGGACAGGGCGTCGGAAAAACTGTTTTTT

v_gene: TRBV20-1
j_gene: TRBJ1-1
abundance: many
d_gene: NA
CDR3aa: CSASWGTEAFF
CDR3nt: TGCAGTGCTAGTTGGGGGACTGAAGCTTTCTTT

v_gene: TRBV6-1
j_gene: TRBJ2-1
abundance: NA
d_gene: TRBD2
CDR3aa: CASSEFGTSGRSSYNEQFF
CDR3nt: TGTGCCAGCAGTGAATTCGGGACTAGCGGGAGGAGCTCCTACAATGAGCAGTTCTTC

v_gene: TRBV30
j_gene: TRBJ1-2
abundance: NA
d_gene: TRBD1
CDR3aa: CAWSVQGGGYTF
CDR3nt: TGTGCCTGGAGTGTACAGGGGGGGGGCTACACCTTC

v_gene: TRBV18
j_gene: TRBJ2-5
abundance: NA
d_gene: NA
CDR3aa: CASRLGFQETQYF
CDR3nt: TGTGCCAGCCGCCTCGGGTTCCAAGAGACCCAGTACTTC

v_gene: TRBV7-9
j_gene: TRBJ1-4
abundance: NA
d_gene: NA
CDR3aa: CASSLGQLNEKLFF
CDR3nt: TGTGCCAGCAGCTTAGGACAGCTTAATGAAAAACTGTTTTTT

v_gene: TRBV7-2
j_gene: TRBJ1-4
abundance: few
d_gene: TRBD1
CDR3aa: CASSRGGQGINEKLFF
CDR3nt: TGTGCCAGCAGCCGGGGTGGACAGGGAATTAATGAAAAACTGTTTTTT

v_gene: TRBV11-2
j_gene: TRBJ1-2
abundance: NA
d_gene: NA
CDR3aa: CASSLQGPRIDGYTF
CDR3nt: TGTGCCAGCAGCCTACAGGGTCCCCGAATCGATGGCTACACCTTC

v_gene: TRBV4-2
j_gene: TRBJ1-1
abundance: many
d_gene: NA
CDR3aa: CASSQDTYRNTEAFF
CDR3nt: TGTGCCAGCAGCCAAGATACTTACAGGAACACTGAAGCTTTCTTT

v_gene: TRBV7-2
j_gene: TRBJ2-7
abundance: NA
d_gene: TRBD2
CDR3aa: CASSPRSGRSSYEQYF
CDR3nt: TGTGCCAGCAGCCCCCGTAGCGGGAGGAGCTCCTACGAGCAGTACTTC

v_gene: TRBV30
j_gene: TRBJ2-2
abundance: NA
d_gene: NA
CDR3aa: CAWRRQGVRGGLFF
CDR3nt: TGTGCCTGGAGGCGACAGGGCGTCCGGGGGGGCCTGTTTTTT

v_gene: TRBV12-3/TRBV12-4
j_gene: TRBJ1-2
abundance: few
d_gene: TRBD1
CDR3aa: CASSLKGTGAGYTF
CDR3nt: TGTGCCAGCAGCCTTAAAGGGACAGGGGCAGGCTACACCTTC

v_gene: TRBV29-1
j_gene: TRBJ1-2
abundance: many
d_gene: NA
CDR3aa: CSVGDPNYGYTF
CDR3nt: TGCAGCGTTGGGGACCCTAACTATGGCTACACCTTC

v_gene: TRBV12-3/TRBV12-4
j_gene: TRBJ2-1
abundance: NA
d_gene: TRBD2
CDR3aa: CASSLPPGRSGSGHEQFF
CDR3nt: TGTGCCAGCAGTTTGCCCCCAGGACGGAGCGGGAGTGGGCATGAGCAGTTCTTC

v_gene: TRBV6-1
j_gene: TRBJ2-5
abundance: NA
d_gene: NA
CDR3aa: CASMTGTGDETQYF
CDR3nt: TGTGCCAGCATGACCGGGACGGGGGATGAGACCCAGTACTTC

v_gene: TRBV14
j_gene: TRBJ2-3
abundance: few
d_gene: NA
CDR3aa: CASSHRAVLSGTDTQYF
CDR3nt: TGTGCCAGCAGCCATCGTGCGGTGCTTTCTGGGACAGATACGCAGTATTTT

v_gene: TRBV10-3
j_gene: TRBJ1-2
abundance: NA
d_gene: NA
CDR3aa: CATNQGSVRLNYGYTF
CDR3nt: TGTGCCACCAATCAGGGCAGTGTGCGGCTAAACTATGGCTACACCTTC

v_gene: TRBV5-1
j_gene: TRBJ2-3
abundance: NA
d_gene: TRBD1
CDR3aa: CASSRQGSLTDTQYF
CDR3nt: TGCGCCAGCAGCCGACAGGGGTCCCTCACAGATACGCAGTATTTT

v_gene: TRBV27
j_gene: TRBJ2-3
abundance: few
d_gene: NA
CDR3aa: CASSSWWAGETDTQYF
CDR3nt: TGTGCCAGCTCTTCCTGGTGGGCAGGAGAAACAGATACGCAGTATTTT

v_gene: TRBV20-1
j_gene: TRBJ2-1
abundance: few
d_gene: NA
CDR3aa: CSARKLKQFF
CDR3nt: TGCAGTGCTCGCAAGTTGAAACAGTTCTTC

v_gene: TRBV12-3/TRBV12-4
j_gene: TRBJ2-7
abundance: many
d_gene: NA
CDR3aa: CASTGRTYEQYF
CDR3nt: TGTGCCAGCACTGGACGGACCTACGAGCAGTACTTC

v_gene: TRBV25-1
j_gene: TRBJ1-2
abundance: NA
d_gene: NA
CDR3aa: CASSEKANYGYTF
CDR3nt: TGTGCCAGCAGTGAAAAGGCTAACTATGGCTACACCTTC

v_gene: TRBV5-1
j_gene: TRBJ2-3
abundance: NA
d_gene: NA
CDR3aa: CASSLGTLADTQYF
CDR3nt: TGCGCCAGCAGCTTGGGGACCCTAGCAGATACGCAGTATTTT

v_gene: TRBV28
j_gene: TRBJ2-7
abundance: few
d_gene: NA
CDR3aa: CASNRGTHYEQYF
CDR3nt: TGTGCCAGCAATCGAGGGACCCACTACGAGCAGTACTTC

v_gene: TRBV24-1
j_gene: TRBJ1-2
abundance: few
d_gene: NA
CDR3aa: CATSDPGTSYGYTF
CDR3nt: TGTGCCACCAGTGACCCGGGGACATCATATGGCTACACCTTC

v_gene: TRBV5-1
j_gene: TRBJ2-3
abundance: few
d_gene: NA
CDR3aa: CASSSWASPDTQYF
CDR3nt: TGCGCCAGCAGCTCATGGGCCTCACCAGATACGCAGTATTTT

v_gene: TRBV9
j_gene: TRBJ2-3
abundance: many
d_gene: NA
CDR3aa: CASSVVPDTQYF
CDR3nt: TGTGCCAGCAGCGTAGTCCCGGATACGCAGTATTTT

v_gene: TRBV6-1
j_gene: TRBJ2-2
abundance: few
d_gene: TRBD2
CDR3aa: CASLEWRGASGELFF
CDR3nt: TGTGCCAGCCTAGAGTGGCGGGGGGCGAGCGGGGAGCTGTTTTTT

v_gene: TRBV7-2
j_gene: TRBJ1-5
abundance: many
d_gene: NA
CDR3aa: CASSLSGGWGNQPQHF
CDR3nt: TGTGCCAGCAGCTTATCAGGAGGCTGGGGCAATCAGCCCCAGCATTTT

v_gene: TRBV7-2
j_gene: TRBJ1-5
abundance: few
d_gene: NA
CDR3aa: CASSLGQADLGGPQHF
CDR3nt: TGTGCCAGCAGCTTAGGCCAGGCTGACTTGGGGGGGCCCCAGCATTTT

v_gene: TRBV9
j_gene: TRBJ2-5
abundance: NA
d_gene: NA
CDR3aa: CANGGLPGTQYF
CDR3nt: TGTGCCAACGGGGGACTCCCGGGGACCCAGTACTTC

v_gene: TRBV12-3/TRBV12-4
j_gene: TRBJ2-7
abundance: few
d_gene: NA
CDR3aa: CASSLRISWDSSYEQYF
CDR3nt: TGTGCCAGCAGCCTCAGGATTTCCTGGGATAGCTCCTACGAGCAGTACTTC

v_gene: TRBV18
j_gene: TRBJ2-7
abundance: few
d_gene: NA
CDR3aa: CASSPRRRENDEQYF
CDR3nt: TGTGCCAGCTCACCCCGCAGGAGGGAAAATGACGAGCAGTACTTC

v_gene: TRBV4-1
j_gene: TRBJ2-7
abundance: few
d_gene: NA
CDR3aa: CASSQGTGTGSYEQYF
CDR3nt: TGCGCCAGCAGCCAAGGAACGGGGACTGGCTCCTACGAGCAGTACTTC

v_gene: TRBV19
j_gene: TRBJ2-2
abundance: NA
d_gene: NA
CDR3aa: CASSHPFWVTGELFF
CDR3nt: TGTGCCAGTAGCCACCCGTTTTGGGTAACCGGGGAGCTGTTTTTT

v_gene: TRBV20-1
j_gene: TRBJ2-1
abundance: NA
d_gene: TRBD2
CDR3aa: CSARTSGRAYNEQFF
CDR3nt: TGCAGTGCTAGGACTAGCGGGAGGGCCTACAATGAGCAGTTCTTC